This is a list of T cell receptor beta chains from one sample in a study of blood T cell repertoires in COVID-19. Method: immunoSEQ multiplex PCR; TCRdb's copy keeps in-frame clones and lacks some. This sample has 250,000 to 350,000 clones, with around four fifths found just once. The sequencing input was peripheral blood. These TCRs come from a woman in her 50s with acute or convalescent COVID-19. The CDR3 runs from the conserved cysteine through the conserved F or W. D genes are given only for firm matches. Some rows have no size entry. The others give once, few or many, or a class for an expanded clone.

v_call: TRBV5-1; clone_size: -; d_call: TRBD1; j_call: TRBJ2-1; cdr3_nt: TGCGCCAGCAGCCGTGGGACAGGGTCAACCAATGAGCAGTTCTTC; cdr3_aa: CASSRGTGSTNEQFF
v_call: TRBV27; clone_size: few; d_call: -; j_call: TRBJ1-2; cdr3_nt: TGTGCCAGCAGTACGACGGCGGGCTATGGCTACACCTTC; cdr3_aa: CASSTTAGYGYTF
v_call: TRBV24-1; clone_size: once; d_call: -; j_call: TRBJ1-1; cdr3_nt: TGTGCCACCAGACGCGGGACGGGGGCTTTCTTT; cdr3_aa: CATRRGTGAFF
v_call: TRBV7-9; clone_size: -; d_call: TRBD1; j_call: TRBJ1-2; cdr3_nt: TGTGCCAGCAGCGGATACGCTCCGGGACAGGGCCTAGGGGGCTACACCTTC; cdr3_aa: CASSGYAPGQGLGGYTF
v_call: TRBV19; clone_size: once; d_call: TRBD1; j_call: TRBJ1-2; cdr3_nt: TGTGCCAGTAGTATGGGACAGGGCGATGGCTACACCTTC; cdr3_aa: CASSMGQGDGYTF
v_call: TRBV5-1; clone_size: -; d_call: -; j_call: TRBJ2-5; cdr3_nt: TGCGCCAGCAGCTTGTCGCCAGGGCAGGAGACCCAGTACTTC; cdr3_aa: CASSLSPGQETQYF
v_call: TRBV7-9; clone_size: many; d_call: -; j_call: TRBJ1-1; cdr3_nt: TGTGCCAGCAGCTTTGAGTTTGAAGCTTTCTTT; cdr3_aa: CASSFEFEAFF
v_call: TRBV18; clone_size: -; d_call: -; j_call: TRBJ2-7; cdr3_nt: TGTGCCAGCTCACCAAACAGGGACTACGAGCAGTACTTC; cdr3_aa: CASSPNRDYEQYF
v_call: TRBV5-4; clone_size: -; d_call: TRBD2; j_call: TRBJ2-7; cdr3_nt: TGTGCCAGCAGGCCGACTAGCGGGCCTACCTACGAGCAGTACTTC; cdr3_aa: CASRPTSGPTYEQYF
v_call: TRBV19; clone_size: -; d_call: -; j_call: TRBJ1-5; cdr3_nt: TGTGCCAGTCATCGGAGGGAGAGCAATCAGCCCCAGCATTTT; cdr3_aa: CASHRRESNQPQHF
v_call: TRBV5-5; clone_size: -; d_call: -; j_call: TRBJ2-1; cdr3_nt: TGTGCCAGCAGCTTGGGGACAGCAGTCGACGAGCAGTTCTTC; cdr3_aa: CASSLGTAVDEQFF
v_call: TRBV5-1; clone_size: -; d_call: TRBD2; j_call: TRBJ2-3; cdr3_nt: TGCGCCAGCAGCTTGGAATTAGCGGGGTATGCAGATACGCAGTATTTT; cdr3_aa: CASSLELAGYADTQYF
v_call: TRBV19; clone_size: -; d_call: -; j_call: TRBJ1-5; cdr3_nt: TGTGCCAGTAGTATCCTTGGCAGGGTGGATCAGCCCCAGCATTTT; cdr3_aa: CASSILGRVDQPQHF
v_call: TRBV6-5; clone_size: -; d_call: -; j_call: TRBJ1-1; cdr3_nt: TGTGCCAGCAGTTATGCAGGCTCGAACACTGAAGCTTTCTTT; cdr3_aa: CASSYAGSNTEAFF
v_call: TRBV11-2; clone_size: once; d_call: TRBD2; j_call: TRBJ2-1; cdr3_nt: TGTGCCAGCAGCTTACGCCTAGCGGGGATCTACAATGAGCAGTTCTTC; cdr3_aa: CASSLRLAGIYNEQFF
v_call: TRBV6-2/TRBV6-3; clone_size: many; d_call: -; j_call: TRBJ2-7; cdr3_nt: TGTGCCAGCAGTTCCTCCAATGCAGCGGTCTACGAGCAGTACTTC; cdr3_aa: CASSSSNAAVYEQYF
v_call: TRBV7-2; clone_size: -; d_call: TRBD2; j_call: TRBJ2-7; cdr3_nt: TGTGCCAGCAGCTTAGTAGGGGACTATCAGTACTTC; cdr3_aa: CASSLVGDYQYF
v_call: TRBV5-1; clone_size: few; d_call: -; j_call: TRBJ2-1; cdr3_nt: TGCGCCAGCAGCCTCTGGGCGGGGCAGAATGAGCAGTTCTTC; cdr3_aa: CASSLWAGQNEQFF
v_call: TRBV14; clone_size: -; d_call: -; j_call: TRBJ1-1; cdr3_nt: TGTGCCAGCAGCATCTCCGGGGCTGAAGCTTTCTTT; cdr3_aa: CASSISGAEAFF
v_call: TRBV27; clone_size: -; d_call: -; j_call: TRBJ2-7; cdr3_nt: TGTGCCAGCTCCTCGGGGGGCGTCGAGCAGTACTTC; cdr3_aa: CASSSGGVEQYF
v_call: TRBV6-5; clone_size: -; d_call: -; j_call: TRBJ1-2; cdr3_nt: TGTGCCAGCAGTTACTCCCCAGGGACTAACTATGGCTACACCTTC; cdr3_aa: CASSYSPGTNYGYTF
v_call: TRBV10-1; clone_size: once; d_call: -; j_call: TRBJ1-1; cdr3_nt: TGCGCCAGCAGTTCCGGGGGCACTGAAGCTTTCTTT; cdr3_aa: CASSSGGTEAFF
v_call: TRBV30; clone_size: many; d_call: -; j_call: TRBJ2-2; cdr3_nt: TGTGCCTGGAGAGGAGGTACAGCCGGGGAGCTGTTTTTT; cdr3_aa: CAWRGGTAGELFF
v_call: TRBV10-2; clone_size: -; d_call: -; j_call: TRBJ1-5; cdr3_nt: TGCGCCAGCAGTGACAGGGAGGGTCAGCCCCAGCATTTT; cdr3_aa: CASSDREGQPQHF
v_call: TRBV6-6; clone_size: -; d_call: -; j_call: TRBJ2-4; cdr3_nt: TGTGCCAGCAGTTACTCCGGACTGGCTTACATTCAGTACTTC; cdr3_aa: CASSYSGLAYIQYF
v_call: TRBV30; clone_size: -; d_call: -; j_call: TRBJ2-1; cdr3_nt: TGTGCCTGGAGTGTCGAGACAGGCTCCTACAATGAGCAGTTCTTC; cdr3_aa: CAWSVETGSYNEQFF
v_call: TRBV7-2; clone_size: -; d_call: -; j_call: TRBJ2-5; cdr3_nt: TGTGCCAGCAGGGCGAGCAGCGGAGTTAAGACCCAGTACTTC; cdr3_aa: CASRASSGVKTQYF
v_call: TRBV6-5; clone_size: -; d_call: -; j_call: TRBJ2-1; cdr3_nt: TGTTCTGGAGGGGTTCCCTTGGGCAATGAGCAGTTCTTC; cdr3_aa: CSGGVPLGNEQFF
v_call: TRBV19; clone_size: -; d_call: -; j_call: TRBJ1-2; cdr3_nt: TGTGCCAGTACCCTAGCCTCAGACTATGGCTACACCTTC; cdr3_aa: CASTLASDYGYTF
v_call: TRBV5-1; clone_size: once; d_call: -; j_call: TRBJ1-1; cdr3_nt: TGCGCCAGCAGAGCTTGGTTAGGGGGGAACACTGAAGCTTTCTTT; cdr3_aa: CASRAWLGGNTEAFF
v_call: TRBV19; clone_size: -; d_call: TRBD2; j_call: TRBJ2-1; cdr3_nt: TGTGCCAGTTCCGGGACTAGCGGCACCTACAATGAGCAGTTCTTC; cdr3_aa: CASSGTSGTYNEQFF
v_call: TRBV2; clone_size: -; d_call: TRBD1; j_call: TRBJ1-6; cdr3_nt: TGTGCCAGCAGGGGACAGGCTAATTCACCCCTCCACTTT; cdr3_aa: CASRGQANSPLHF